The T cell receptor beta chain described here comes from a study of T cells in localized non-small cell lung cancer. Overall study findings and caveats: Uninvolved adjacent lung showed higher T cell clonality than tumor. Longer survival (overall) was linked to higher T cell density in blood. Sequencing was limited to one tumor region, leaving the possibility of heterogeneity open. A median of roughly 55 of the top 100 tumor clones appeared in adjacent lung, which was paired and uninvolved.

To note about this clone: Its target is unknown.

Germline assignment: CDR1 MDHEN and CDR2 SYDVKM. Trimming shortened V by 6 bases and J by 5 bases, and 16 bases separated the two germline ends. CDR3 length: 14 residues. Profiled with immunoSEQ multiplex PCR; TCRdb holds only in-frame clones, not every one. The data contain 130,000 or so clones, roughly 90% of them singletons. The gene calls are TRBV28 and TRBJ1-2; D not resolved. The source material was peripheral blood, sampled before any cancer treatment. This clonotype was sampled from a female donor at least 60 years old with stage I lung adenocarcinoma. CDR3 DNA: TGTGCCAGCAGATCCCTGGCCAGCCTTTATGGCTACACCTTC. It translates to CASRSLASLYGYTF.